Below, one T cell receptor beta chain is given with its context. The data derive from a study of cytomegalovirus exposure and HLA in healthy donors. The PCR had 60 Vbeta and 13 Jbeta primers. TCRdb's copy holds only in-frame clones and misses some; the assay was immunoSEQ multiplex PCR. The table shows under 100,000 clones, with 81% occurring only once. The sequencing sample was made of PBMCs. This TCR derives from a woman in her 70s in good health and CMV-seropositive.

The CDR3 bases are TGTGCCAGCCGCCTGGGAGGGTTCGGGGAGCTGTTTTTT. Its translation is CASRLGGFGELFF. This chain links TRBV7-9 with TRBJ2-2; 7 nucleotides match TRBD2. V lost 8 bases to trimming and J lost 7 bases; unmatched junction nucleotides: 7. The germline V gene encodes CDR1 SEHNR and CDR2 FQNEAQ (reference sequence). The CDR3 sequence is 13 residues long.